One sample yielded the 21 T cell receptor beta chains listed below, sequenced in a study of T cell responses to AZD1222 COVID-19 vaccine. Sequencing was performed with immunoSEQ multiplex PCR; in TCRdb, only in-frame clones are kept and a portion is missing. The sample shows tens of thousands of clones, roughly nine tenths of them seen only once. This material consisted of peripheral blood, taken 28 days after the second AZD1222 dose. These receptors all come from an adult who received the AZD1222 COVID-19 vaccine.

The DNA of the CDR3 is TGTGCCAGCAGCCGCGGGAAGGCAGTTTACACTGAAGCTTTCTTT. Protein: CASSRGKAVYTEAFF. This rearrangement joins TRBV27 to TRBJ1-1; D unresolved. The CDR3 has 15 amino acids. The germline V gene encodes CDR1 MNHEY and CDR2 SMNVEV (reference sequence). Trimming left V 6 bases short and J 3 bases short, with 17 bases between.

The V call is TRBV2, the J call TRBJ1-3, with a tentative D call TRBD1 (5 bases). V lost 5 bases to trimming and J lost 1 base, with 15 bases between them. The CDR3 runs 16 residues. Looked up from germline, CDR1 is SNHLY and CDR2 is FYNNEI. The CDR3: CASSTGTDISGNTIYF. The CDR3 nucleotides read TGTGCCAGCAGTACTGGGACGGACATATCTGGAAACACCATATATTTT.

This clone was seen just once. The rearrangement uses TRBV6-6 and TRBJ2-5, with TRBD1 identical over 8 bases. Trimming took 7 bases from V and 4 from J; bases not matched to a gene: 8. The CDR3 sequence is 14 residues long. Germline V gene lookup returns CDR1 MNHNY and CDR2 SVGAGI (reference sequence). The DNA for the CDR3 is TGTGCCAGCAACCACGGACAGGGCGGAGAGACCCAGTACTTC. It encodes CASNHGQGGETQYF.

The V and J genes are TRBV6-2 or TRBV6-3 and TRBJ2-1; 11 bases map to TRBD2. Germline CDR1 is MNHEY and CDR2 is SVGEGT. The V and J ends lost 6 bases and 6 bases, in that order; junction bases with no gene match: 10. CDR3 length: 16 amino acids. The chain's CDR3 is CASSPPTSGMGNEQFF. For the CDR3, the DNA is TGTGCCAGCAGCCCTCCGACTAGCGGGATGGGCAATGAGCAGTTCTTC.

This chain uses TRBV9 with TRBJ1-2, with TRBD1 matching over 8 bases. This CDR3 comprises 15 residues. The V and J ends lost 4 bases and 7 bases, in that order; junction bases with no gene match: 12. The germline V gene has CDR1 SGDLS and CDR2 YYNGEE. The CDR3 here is CASSRQGLLEGGYTF. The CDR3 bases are TGTGCCAGCAGCCGACAGGGGCTGCTTGAAGGTGGCTACACCTTC.

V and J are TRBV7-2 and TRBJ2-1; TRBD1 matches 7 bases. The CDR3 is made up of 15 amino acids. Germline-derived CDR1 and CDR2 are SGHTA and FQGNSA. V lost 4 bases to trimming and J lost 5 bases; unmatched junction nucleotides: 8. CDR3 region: CASSSGDRAHNEQFF. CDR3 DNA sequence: TGTGCCAGCAGCTCTGGTGACAGGGCGCACAATGAGCAGTTCTTC.

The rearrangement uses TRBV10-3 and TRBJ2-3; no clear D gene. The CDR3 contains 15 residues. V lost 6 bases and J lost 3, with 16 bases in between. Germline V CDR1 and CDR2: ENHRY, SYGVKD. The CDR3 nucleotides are TGTGCCATCAGGCCACAACATCCCGAAACAGATACGCAGTATTTT. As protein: CAIRPQHPETDTQYF.

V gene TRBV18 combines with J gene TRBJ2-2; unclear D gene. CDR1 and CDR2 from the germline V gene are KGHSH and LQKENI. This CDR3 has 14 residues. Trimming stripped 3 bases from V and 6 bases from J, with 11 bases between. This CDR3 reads CASSPQSSPGELFF. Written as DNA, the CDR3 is TGTGCCAGCTCACCTCAGTCCTCACCCGGGGAGCTGTTTTTT.

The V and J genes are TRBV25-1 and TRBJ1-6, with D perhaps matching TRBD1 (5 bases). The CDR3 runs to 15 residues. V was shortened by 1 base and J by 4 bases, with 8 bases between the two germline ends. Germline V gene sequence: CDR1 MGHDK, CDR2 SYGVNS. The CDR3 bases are TGTGCCAGCAGTGAATTAGAGGGGTATAATTCACCCCTCCACTTT. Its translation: CASSELEGYNSPLHF.

The CDR3 nucleotides are TGCAGCGCCGAGGGACAGGGGGCGAAGGGCTACACCTTC. This translates into CSAEGQGAKGYTF. The V gene is TRBV29-1, the J gene TRBJ1-2; TRBD1 matches at 12 bases. Per the germline V gene, CDR1 is SQVTM and CDR2 is ANQGSEA. The ends lost 7 bases at V and 8 bases at J; junction bases unmatched: 8. The CDR3 spans 13 residues.

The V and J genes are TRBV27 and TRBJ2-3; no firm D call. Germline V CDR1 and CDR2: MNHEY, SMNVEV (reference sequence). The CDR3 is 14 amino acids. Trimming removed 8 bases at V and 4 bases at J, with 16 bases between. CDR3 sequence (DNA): TGTGCCAGCGCTTCTTTCCCCCTGGCAGATACGCAGTATTTT. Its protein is CASASFPLADTQYF.

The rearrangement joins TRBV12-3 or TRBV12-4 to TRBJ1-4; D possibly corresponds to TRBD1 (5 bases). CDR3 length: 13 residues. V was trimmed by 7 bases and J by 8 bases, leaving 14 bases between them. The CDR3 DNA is TGTGCCAGCAAGGGGTTAGGCTGGGAAAAACTGTTTTTT. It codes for CASKGLGWEKLFF.

CDR3: CASNGGPYYEQYF. The DNA for the CDR3 is TGTGCCAGCAACGGGGGGCCCTACTACGAGCAGTACTTC. The chain links TRBV28 to TRBJ2-7, with D tentatively TRBD2 (7 bases). The V gene's germline CDR1 is MDHEN and CDR2 SYDVKM. The CDR3 has 13 residues. The germline V and J ends were trimmed by 7 bases and 3 bases, with 13 bases remaining between them.

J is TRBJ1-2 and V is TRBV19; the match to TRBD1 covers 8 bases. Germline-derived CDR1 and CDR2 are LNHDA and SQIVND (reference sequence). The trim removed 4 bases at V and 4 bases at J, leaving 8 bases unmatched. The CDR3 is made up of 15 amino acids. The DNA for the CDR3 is TGTGCCAGTAGTACGCGGACAGGGTTTCTCTATGGCTACACCTTC. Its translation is CASSTRTGFLYGYTF. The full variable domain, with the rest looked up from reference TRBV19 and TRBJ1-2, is DGGITQSPKYLFRKEGQNVTLSCEQNLNHDAMYWYRQDPGQGLRLIYYSQIVNDFQKGDIAEGYSVSREKKESFPLTVTSAQKNPTAFYLCASSTRTGFLYGYTFGSGTRLTVV.

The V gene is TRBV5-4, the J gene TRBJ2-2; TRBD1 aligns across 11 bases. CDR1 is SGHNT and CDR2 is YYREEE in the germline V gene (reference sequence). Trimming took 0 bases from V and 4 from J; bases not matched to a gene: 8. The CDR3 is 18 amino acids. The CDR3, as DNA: TGTGCCAGCAGCTTGGGGACAGGGGGCGTAAGAGGCACCGGGGAGCTGTTTTTT. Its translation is CASSLGTGGVRGTGELFF.

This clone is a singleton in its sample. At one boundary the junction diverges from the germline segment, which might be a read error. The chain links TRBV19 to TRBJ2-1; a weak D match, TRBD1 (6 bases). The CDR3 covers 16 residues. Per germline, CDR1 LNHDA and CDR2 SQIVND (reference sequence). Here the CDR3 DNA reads TGTGCCAGTAGTATAGACTCCGGGACACCATACAATGAGCGGTTCTTC. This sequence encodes CASSIDSGTPYNERFF. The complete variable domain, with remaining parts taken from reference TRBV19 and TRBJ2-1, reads DGGITQSPKYLFRKEGQNVTLSCEQNLNHDAMYWYRQDPGQGLRLIYYSQIVNDFQKGDIAEGYSVSREKKESFPLTVTSAQKNPTAFYLCASSIDSGTPYNERFFGPGTRLTVL.

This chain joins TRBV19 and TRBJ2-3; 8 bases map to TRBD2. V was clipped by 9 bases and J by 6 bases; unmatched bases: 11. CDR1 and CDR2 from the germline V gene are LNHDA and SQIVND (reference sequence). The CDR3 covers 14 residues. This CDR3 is CASTSGGSTDTQYF. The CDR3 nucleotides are TGTGCCAGCACCTCGGGGGGGTCAACGGATACGCAGTATTTT.

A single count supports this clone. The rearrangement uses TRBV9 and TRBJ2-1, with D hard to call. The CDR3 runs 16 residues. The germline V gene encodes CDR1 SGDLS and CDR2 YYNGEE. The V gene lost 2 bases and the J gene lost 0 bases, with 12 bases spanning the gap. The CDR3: CASSVSQPASYNEQFF. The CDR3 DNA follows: TGTGCCAGCAGCGTCTCCCAGCCCGCCTCCTACAATGAGCAGTTCTTC.

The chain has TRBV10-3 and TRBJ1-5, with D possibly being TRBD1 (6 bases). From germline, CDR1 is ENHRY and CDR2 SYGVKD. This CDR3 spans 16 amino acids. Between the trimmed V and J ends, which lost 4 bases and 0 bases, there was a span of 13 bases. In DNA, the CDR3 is TGTGCCATCAGTGGCGGGGCAGGGGATAGCAATCAGCCCCAGCATTTT. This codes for CAISGGAGDSNQPQHF.

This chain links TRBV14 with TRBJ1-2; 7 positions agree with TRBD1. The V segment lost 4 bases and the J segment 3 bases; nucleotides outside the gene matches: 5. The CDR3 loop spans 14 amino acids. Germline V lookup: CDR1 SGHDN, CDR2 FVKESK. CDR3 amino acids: CASSPETGYYGYTF. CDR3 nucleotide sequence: TGTGCCAGCAGCCCCGAGACAGGGTACTATGGCTACACCTTC.

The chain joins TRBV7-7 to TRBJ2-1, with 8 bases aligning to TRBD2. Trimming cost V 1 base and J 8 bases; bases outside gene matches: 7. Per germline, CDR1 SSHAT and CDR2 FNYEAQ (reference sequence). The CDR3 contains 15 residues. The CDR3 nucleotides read TGTGCCAGCAGCTTAGGAGCGGGAGCTTCCTATGAGCAGTTCTTC. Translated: CASSLGAGASYEQFF. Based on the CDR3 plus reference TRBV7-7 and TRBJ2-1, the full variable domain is GAGVSQSPRYKVTKRGQDVTLRCDPISSHATLYWYQQALGQGPEFLTYFNYEAQPDKSGLPSDRFSAERPEGSISTLTIQRTEQRDSAMYRCASSLGAGASYEQFFGPGTRLTVL.